Following are 10 T cell receptor beta chains from one sample sequenced in a study of monozygotic twins with inflammatory bowel disease (dated by TCRdb to the late 2010s). The method was 5' RACE. The data were produced on an Illumina HiSeq 2500. TCRdb reprocessed the reads, and each CDR3 protein sequence is entered once, without DNA. The sample's own table lists approximately 390,000 distinct CDR3 sequences. Approximately 2.3% of the sample lies in the top ten. Sequenced material: blood. These receptors were taken from a human donor with ulcerative colitis or Crohn's disease, or a healthy co-twin of an affected twin (not recorded which).

This CDR3 reads CASSPGLAGVGVDTQYF. This chain connects TRBV7-9 to TRBJ2-3; TCRdb outputs TRBD2, but without DNA this stays unchecked. The CDR3 loop spans 17 amino acids. CDR1 SEHNR and CDR2 FQNEAQ come from the germline V gene (reference sequence).

V and J are TRBV2 and TRBJ2-5; TCRdb reports TRBD1, a call that lacks DNA to check it against. Looked up from germline, CDR1 is SNHLY and CDR2 is FYNNEI. This CDR3 is built from 15 residues. CDR3 sequence: CASSAPGQGQETQYF.

The V and J genes are TRBV2 and TRBJ2-7; TCRdb returns TRBD1, unconfirmable since there is no DNA. This CDR3 spans 13 amino acids. Germline V lookup: CDR1 SNHLY, CDR2 FYNNEI. CDR3: CASRPGTAYEQYF.

The V gene is TRBV12-3 or TRBV12-4, the J gene TRBJ2-7. The CDR3 contains 13 residues. Here the CDR3 reads CASSLTQTGEQYF.

This chain uses TRBV4-3 with TRBJ2-5; the TCRdb call, TRBD1, lacks DNA for checking. The germline gives CDR1 LGHNA, CDR2 YSLEER. This CDR3 is 15 amino acids long. The CDR3 protein is CASSRDRGPQETQYF.

The V call is TRBV27, the J call TRBJ1-1. Per germline, CDR1 MNHEY and CDR2 SMNVEV (reference sequence). The CDR3 consists of 15 residues. The CDR3: CASSLGGATNTEAFF.

The chain carries TRBV19 and TRBJ1-1. Germline lookup yields CDR1 LNHDA and CDR2 SQIVND (reference sequence). There are 13 residues in the CDR3. The CDR3 loop is CASSGRVNTEAFF. Full variable domain (outside the CDR3, taken from reference TRBV19 and TRBJ1-1): DGGITQSPKYLFRKEGQNVTLSCEQNLNHDAMYWYRQDPGQGLRLIYYSQIVNDFQKGDIAEGYSVSREKKESFPLTVTSAQKNPTAFYLCASSGRVNTEAFFGQGTRLTVV.

The genes are TRBV5-5 and TRBJ2-1; TCRdb picks TRBD2, but there is no DNA to check that call. Germline V gene lookup returns CDR1 SGHKS and CDR2 YYEKEE (reference sequence). The CDR3 consists of 16 residues. The CDR3 region is CASSSVGASGNNEQFF.

V and J are TRBV20-1 and TRBJ1-1; TCRdb lists TRBD1, though no DNA is available to test this call. CDR3 length: 12 residues. The germline gives CDR1 DFQATT, CDR2 SNEGSKA (reference sequence). The CDR3 sequence: CSAGAGITEAFF.

The chain employs TRBV25-1 and TRBJ2-7; TCRdb picks TRBD1, but there is no DNA to check that call. This CDR3 region has 15 residues. CDR1 and CDR2 from the germline V gene are MGHDK and SYGVNS. The CDR3 here is CASSKGQGLSYEQYF.